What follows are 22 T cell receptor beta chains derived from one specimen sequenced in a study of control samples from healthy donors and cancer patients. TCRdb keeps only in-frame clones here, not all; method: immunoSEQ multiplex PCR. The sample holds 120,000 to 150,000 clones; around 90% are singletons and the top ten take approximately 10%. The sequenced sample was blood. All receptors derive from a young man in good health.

The CDR3 here is CASSEWGGNQPQHF. The CDR3 DNA reads TGTGCCAGCAGTGAATGGGGGGGGAATCAGCCCCAGCATTTT. The chain is built from TRBV6-1 and TRBJ1-5; the D gene is possibly TRBD1 (5 bases). The CDR3 totals 14 residues. Trimming cost V 2 bases and J 4 bases, with 9 bases left between them. The V gene's germline CDR1 is MNHNS and CDR2 SASEGT.

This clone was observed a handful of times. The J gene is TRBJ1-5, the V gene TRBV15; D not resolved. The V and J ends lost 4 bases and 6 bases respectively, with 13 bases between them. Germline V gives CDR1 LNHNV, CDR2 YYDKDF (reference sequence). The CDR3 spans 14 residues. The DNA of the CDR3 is TGTGCCACCAGCACTCGAGAGACGGGTCAGCCCCAGCATTTT. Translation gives CATSTRETGQPQHF.

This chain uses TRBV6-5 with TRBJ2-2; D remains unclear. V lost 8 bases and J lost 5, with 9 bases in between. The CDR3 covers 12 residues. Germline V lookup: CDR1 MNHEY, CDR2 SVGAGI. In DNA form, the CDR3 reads TGTGCCAGCGCAACCCGAACCGGGGAGCTGTTTTTT. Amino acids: CASATRTGELFF.

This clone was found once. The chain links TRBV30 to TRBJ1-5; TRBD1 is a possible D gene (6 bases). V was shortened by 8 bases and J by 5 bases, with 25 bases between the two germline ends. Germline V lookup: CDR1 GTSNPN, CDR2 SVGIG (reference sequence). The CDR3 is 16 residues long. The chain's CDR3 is CAPATLANRVDQPQHF. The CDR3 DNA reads TGTGCCCCCGCCACTTTAGCAAACAGGGTAGATCAGCCCCAGCATTTT.

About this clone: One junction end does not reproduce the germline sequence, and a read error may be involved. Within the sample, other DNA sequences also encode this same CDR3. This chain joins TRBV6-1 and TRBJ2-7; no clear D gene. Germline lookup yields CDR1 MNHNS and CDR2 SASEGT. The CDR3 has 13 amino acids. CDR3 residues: CASSERRPYEQYF. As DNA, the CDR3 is TGTGCTAGCAGTGAACGTCGTCCATACGAGCAGTACTTC.

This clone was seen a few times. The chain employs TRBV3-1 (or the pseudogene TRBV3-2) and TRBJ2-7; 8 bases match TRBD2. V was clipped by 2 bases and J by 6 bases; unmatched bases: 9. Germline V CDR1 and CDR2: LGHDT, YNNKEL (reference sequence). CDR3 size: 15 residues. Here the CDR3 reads CASSQFAGGRAEQYF. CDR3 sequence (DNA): TGTGCCAGCAGCCAATTTGCGGGAGGAAGGGCCGAGCAGTACTTC.

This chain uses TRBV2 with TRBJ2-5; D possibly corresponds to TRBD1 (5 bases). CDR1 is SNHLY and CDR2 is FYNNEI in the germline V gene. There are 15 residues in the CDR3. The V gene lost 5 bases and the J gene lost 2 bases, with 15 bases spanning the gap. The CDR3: CASSFRVAGQETQYF. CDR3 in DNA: TGTGCCAGCAGTTTTAGGGTAGCAGGGCAAGAGACCCAGTACTTC.

CDR3 region: CASSWLGQPQHF. CDR3 coding DNA: TGTGCCAGCAGTTGGCTTGGTCAGCCCCAGCATTTT. The rearrangement uses TRBV28 and TRBJ1-5; D remains ambiguous. V lost 4 bases, J lost 6 bases, and 7 bases lay in between. The germline gives CDR1 MDHEN, CDR2 SYDVKM. The CDR3 sequence is 12 residues long.

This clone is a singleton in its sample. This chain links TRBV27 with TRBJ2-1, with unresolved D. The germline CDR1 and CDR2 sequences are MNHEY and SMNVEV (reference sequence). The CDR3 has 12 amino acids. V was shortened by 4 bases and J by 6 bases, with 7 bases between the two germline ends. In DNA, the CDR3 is TGTGCCAGCAGTTCAAATTCCAATGAGCAGTTCTTC. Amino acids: CASSSNSNEQFF.

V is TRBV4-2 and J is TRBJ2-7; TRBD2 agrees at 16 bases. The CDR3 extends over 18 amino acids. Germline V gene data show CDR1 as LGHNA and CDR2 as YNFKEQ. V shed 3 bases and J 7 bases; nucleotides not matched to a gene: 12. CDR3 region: CASSQGLAGGPGPGEQYF. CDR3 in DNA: TGTGCCAGCAGCCAGGGACTAGCGGGAGGGCCTGGGCCTGGGGAGCAGTACTTC.

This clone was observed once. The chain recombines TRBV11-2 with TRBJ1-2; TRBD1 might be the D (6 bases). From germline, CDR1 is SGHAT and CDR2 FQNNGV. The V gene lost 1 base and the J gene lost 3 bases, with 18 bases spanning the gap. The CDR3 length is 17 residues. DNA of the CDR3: TGTGCCAGCAGCTTAGGGACAGAGGGTTCCAGACACTATGGCTACACCTTC. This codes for CASSLGTEGSRHYGYTF.

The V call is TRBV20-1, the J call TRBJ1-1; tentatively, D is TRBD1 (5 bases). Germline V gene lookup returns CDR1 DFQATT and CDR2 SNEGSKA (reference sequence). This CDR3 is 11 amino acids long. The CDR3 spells CRGDRNTEAFF. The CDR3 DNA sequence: TGCAGGGGGGACCGGAACACTGAAGCTTTCTTT.

The CDR3 region has the DNA TGTGCTAGTGGTTTGGGAGGGTCGACTGAAGCTTTCTTT. This encodes CASGLGGSTEAFF. The chain couples TRBV12-5 to TRBJ1-1, with D unclear. Trimming took off 1 base at V and 5 bases at J, with 8 bases between the two ends. The CDR3 consists of 13 residues. CDR1 is LGHNT, CDR2 FRNRAP, per germline.

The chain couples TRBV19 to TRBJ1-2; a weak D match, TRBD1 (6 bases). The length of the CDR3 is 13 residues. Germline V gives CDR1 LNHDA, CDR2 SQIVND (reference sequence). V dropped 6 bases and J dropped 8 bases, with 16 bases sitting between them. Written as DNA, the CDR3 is TGTGCCAGTAGAATTACAGGGTCCGGGGGCTACACCTTC. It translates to CASRITGSGGYTF. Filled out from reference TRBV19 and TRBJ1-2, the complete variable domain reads DGGITQSPKYLFRKEGQNVTLSCEQNLNHDAMYWYRQDPGQGLRLIYYSQIVNDFQKGDIAEGYSVSREKKESFPLTVTSAQKNPTAFYLCASRITGSGGYTFGSGTRLTVV.

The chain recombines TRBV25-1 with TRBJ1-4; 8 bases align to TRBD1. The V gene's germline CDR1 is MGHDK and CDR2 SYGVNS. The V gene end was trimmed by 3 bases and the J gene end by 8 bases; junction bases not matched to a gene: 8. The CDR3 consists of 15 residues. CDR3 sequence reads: CASSEYRGSQEKLFF. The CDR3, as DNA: TGTGCCAGCAGTGAGTACAGGGGGTCTCAAGAAAAACTGTTTTTT.

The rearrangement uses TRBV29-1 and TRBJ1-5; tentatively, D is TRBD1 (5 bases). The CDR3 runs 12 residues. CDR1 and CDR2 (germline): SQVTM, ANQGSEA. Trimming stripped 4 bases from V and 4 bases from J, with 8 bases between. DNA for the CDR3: TGCAGCGTTGGACAGCGAAATCAGCCCCAGCATTTT. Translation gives CSVGQRNQPQHF.

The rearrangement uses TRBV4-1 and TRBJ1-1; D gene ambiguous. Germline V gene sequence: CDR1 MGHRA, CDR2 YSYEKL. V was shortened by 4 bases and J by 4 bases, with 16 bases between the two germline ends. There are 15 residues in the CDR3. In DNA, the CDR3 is TGCGCCAGCAGCCGGCACTCGATCGACGGCACTGAAGCTTTCTTT. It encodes CASSRHSIDGTEAFF.

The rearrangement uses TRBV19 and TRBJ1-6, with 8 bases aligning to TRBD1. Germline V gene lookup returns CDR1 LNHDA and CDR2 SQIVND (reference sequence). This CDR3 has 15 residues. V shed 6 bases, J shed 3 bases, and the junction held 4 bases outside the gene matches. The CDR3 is CASRKDRGYNSPLHF. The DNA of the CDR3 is TGTGCCAGTAGAAAAGACAGGGGCTATAATTCACCCCTCCACTTT.

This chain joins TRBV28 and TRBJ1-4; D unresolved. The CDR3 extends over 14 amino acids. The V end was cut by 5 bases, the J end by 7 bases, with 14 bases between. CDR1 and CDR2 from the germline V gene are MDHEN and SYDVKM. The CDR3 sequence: CASSPGSLGEKLFF. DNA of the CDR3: TGTGCCAGCAGTCCCGGGTCCTTGGGTGAAAAACTGTTTTTT.

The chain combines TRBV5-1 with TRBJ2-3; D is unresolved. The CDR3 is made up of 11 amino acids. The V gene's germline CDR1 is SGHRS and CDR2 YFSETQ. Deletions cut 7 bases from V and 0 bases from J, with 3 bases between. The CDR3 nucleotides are TGCGCCAGCTCTAGCACAGATACGCAGTATTTT. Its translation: CASSSTDTQYF.

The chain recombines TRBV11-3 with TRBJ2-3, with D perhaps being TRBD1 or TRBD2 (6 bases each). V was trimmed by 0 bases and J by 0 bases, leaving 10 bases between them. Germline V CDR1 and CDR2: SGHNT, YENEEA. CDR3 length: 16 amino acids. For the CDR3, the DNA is TGTGCCAGCAGCTTAGATTGGGGGGCGAGCACAGATACGCAGTATTTT. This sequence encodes CASSLDWGASTDTQYF.

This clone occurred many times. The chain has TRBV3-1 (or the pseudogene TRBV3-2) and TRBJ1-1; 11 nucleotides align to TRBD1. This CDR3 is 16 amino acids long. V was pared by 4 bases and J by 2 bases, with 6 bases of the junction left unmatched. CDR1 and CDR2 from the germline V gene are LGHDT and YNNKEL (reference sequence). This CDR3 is CASSRGTGGLNTEAFF. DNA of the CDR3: TGTGCCAGCAGCCGCGGGACAGGGGGACTTAACACTGAAGCTTTCTTT.